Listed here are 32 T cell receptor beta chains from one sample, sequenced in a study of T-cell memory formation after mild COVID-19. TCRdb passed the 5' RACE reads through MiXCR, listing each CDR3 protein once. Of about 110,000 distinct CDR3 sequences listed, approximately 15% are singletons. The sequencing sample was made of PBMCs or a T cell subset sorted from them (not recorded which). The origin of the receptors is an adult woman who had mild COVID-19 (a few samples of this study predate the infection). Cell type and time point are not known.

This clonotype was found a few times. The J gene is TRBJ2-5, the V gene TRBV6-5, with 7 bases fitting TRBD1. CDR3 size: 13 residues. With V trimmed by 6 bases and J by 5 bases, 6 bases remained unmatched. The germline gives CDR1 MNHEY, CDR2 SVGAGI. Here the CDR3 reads CASRPGQIETQYF. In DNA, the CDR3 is TGTGCCAGCAGACCGGGACAGATCGAGACCCAGTACTTC.

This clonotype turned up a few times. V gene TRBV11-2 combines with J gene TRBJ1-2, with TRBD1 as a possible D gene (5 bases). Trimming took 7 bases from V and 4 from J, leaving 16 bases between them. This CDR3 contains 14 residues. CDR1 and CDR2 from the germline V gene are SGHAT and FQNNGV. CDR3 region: CASTPAGEGYGYTF. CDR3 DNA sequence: TGTGCCAGCACCCCCGCGGGGGAGGGCTATGGCTACACCTTC.

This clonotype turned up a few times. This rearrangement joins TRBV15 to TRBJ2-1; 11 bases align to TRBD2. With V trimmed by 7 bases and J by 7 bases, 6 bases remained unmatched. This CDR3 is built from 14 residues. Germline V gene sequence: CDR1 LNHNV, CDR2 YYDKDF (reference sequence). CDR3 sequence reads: CATKLAGELNEQFF. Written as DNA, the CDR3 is TGTGCCACCAAACTAGCGGGGGAACTAAATGAGCAGTTCTTC. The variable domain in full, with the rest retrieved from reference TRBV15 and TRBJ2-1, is DAMVIQNPRYQVTQFGKPVTLSCSQTLNHNVMYWYQQKSSQAPKLLFHYYDKDFNNEADTPDNFQSRRPNTSFCFLDIRSPGLGDTAMYLCATKLAGELNEQFFGPGTRLTVL.

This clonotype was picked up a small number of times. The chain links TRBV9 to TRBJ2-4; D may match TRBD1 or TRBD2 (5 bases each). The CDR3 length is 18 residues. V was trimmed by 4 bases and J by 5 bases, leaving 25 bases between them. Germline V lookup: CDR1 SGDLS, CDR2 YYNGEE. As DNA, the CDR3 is TGTGCCAGCAGCCCCGGGGCGTCGAGGGTGGGGGATCAAAACATTCAGTACTTC. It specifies CASSPGASRVGDQNIQYF.

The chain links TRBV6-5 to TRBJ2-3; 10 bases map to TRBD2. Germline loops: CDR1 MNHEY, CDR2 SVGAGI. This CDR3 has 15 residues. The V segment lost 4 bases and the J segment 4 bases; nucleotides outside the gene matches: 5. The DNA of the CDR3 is TGTGCCAGCAGTTGGACTAGCGGAGCCGCAGATACGCAGTATTTT. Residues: CASSWTSGAADTQYF.

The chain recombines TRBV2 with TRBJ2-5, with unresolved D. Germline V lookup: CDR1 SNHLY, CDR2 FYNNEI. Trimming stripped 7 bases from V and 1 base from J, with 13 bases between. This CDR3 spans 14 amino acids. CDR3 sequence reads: CASNMDAAQETQYF. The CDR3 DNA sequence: TGTGCCAGCAATATGGACGCAGCCCAAGAGACCCAGTACTTC.

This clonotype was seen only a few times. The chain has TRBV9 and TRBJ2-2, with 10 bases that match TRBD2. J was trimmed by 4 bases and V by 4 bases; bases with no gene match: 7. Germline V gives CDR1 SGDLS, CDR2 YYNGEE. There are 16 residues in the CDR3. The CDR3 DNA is TGTGCCAGCAGCAAGACAGCGGGAGGGCCCACCGGGGAGCTGTTTTTT. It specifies CASSKTAGGPTGELFF.

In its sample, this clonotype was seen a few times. The CDR3: CASNPGTLNTEAFF. CDR3 DNA sequence: TGTGCCAGTAATCCTGGGACACTGAACACTGAAGCTTTCTTT. The V gene is TRBV19, the J gene TRBJ1-1; TRBD1 might be the D (6 bases). With 7 bases removed from V and 0 bases from J, the gap between germline ends came to 12 bases. CDR3 length equals 14 residues. CDR1 and CDR2 from the germline V gene are LNHDA and SQIVND (reference sequence).

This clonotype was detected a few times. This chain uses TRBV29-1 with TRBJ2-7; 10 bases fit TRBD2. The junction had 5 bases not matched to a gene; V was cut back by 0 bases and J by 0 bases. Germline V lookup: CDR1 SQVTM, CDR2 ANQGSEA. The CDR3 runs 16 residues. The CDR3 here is CSVEDGLAGVSYEQYF. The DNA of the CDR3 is TGCAGCGTTGAAGATGGGCTAGCGGGGGTCTCCTACGAGCAGTACTTC.

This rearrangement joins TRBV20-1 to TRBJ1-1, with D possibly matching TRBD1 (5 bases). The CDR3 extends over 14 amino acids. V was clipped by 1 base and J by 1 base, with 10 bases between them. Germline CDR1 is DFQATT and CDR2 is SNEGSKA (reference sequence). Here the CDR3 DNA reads TGCAGTGCTAGAGTTAAACAGGAGAACACTGAAGCTTTCTTT. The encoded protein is CSARVKQENTEAFF.

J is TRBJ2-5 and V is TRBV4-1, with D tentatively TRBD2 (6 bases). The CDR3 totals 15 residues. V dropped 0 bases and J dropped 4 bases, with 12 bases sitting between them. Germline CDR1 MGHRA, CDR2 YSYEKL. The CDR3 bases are TGCGCCAGCAGCCAAGATCCCGGGACTGTAGAGACCCAGTACTTC. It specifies CASSQDPGTVETQYF.

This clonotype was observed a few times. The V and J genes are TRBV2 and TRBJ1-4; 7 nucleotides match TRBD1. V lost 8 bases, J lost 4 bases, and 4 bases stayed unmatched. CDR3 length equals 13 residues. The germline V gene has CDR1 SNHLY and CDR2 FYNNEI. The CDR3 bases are TGTGCCAGCCGACAGGGTATTAATGAAAAACTGTTTTTT. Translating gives CASRQGINEKLFF.

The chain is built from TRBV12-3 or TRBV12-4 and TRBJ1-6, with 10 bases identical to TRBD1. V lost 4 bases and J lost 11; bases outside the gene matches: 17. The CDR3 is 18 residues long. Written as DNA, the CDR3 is TGTGCCAGCAGTTCGGGACAGGGGTTCTCGGCGTCTGGAACACCCCTCCACTTT. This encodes CASSSGQGFSASGTPLHF.

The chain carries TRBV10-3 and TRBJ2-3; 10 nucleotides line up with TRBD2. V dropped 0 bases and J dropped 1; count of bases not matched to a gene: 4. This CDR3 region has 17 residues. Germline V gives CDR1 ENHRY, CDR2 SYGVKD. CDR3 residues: CAISESSGGGRTDTQYF. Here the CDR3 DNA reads TGTGCCATCAGTGAGTCGAGCGGGGGGGGACGCACAGATACGCAGTATTTT.

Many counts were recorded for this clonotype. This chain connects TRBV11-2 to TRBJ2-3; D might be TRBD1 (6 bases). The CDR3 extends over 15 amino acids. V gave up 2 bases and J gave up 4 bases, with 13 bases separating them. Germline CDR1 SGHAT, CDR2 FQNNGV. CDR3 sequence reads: CASSLIQGGPDTQYF. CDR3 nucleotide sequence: TGTGCCAGCAGCTTAATACAGGGTGGTCCAGATACGCAGTATTTT.

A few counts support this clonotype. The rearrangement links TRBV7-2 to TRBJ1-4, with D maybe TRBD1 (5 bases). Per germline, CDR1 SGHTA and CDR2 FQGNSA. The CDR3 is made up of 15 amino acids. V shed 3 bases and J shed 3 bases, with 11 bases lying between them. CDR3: CASSFFQGANEKLFF. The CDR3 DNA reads TGTGCCAGCAGCTTCTTCCAGGGAGCTAATGAAAAACTGTTTTTT.

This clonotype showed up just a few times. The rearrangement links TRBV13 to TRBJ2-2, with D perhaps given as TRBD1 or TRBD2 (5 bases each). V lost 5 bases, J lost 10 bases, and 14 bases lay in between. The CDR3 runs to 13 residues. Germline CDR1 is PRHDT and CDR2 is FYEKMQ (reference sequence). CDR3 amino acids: CASSPGTVEELFF. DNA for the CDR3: TGTGCCAGCAGCCCCGGGACCGTAGAGGAGCTGTTTTTT.

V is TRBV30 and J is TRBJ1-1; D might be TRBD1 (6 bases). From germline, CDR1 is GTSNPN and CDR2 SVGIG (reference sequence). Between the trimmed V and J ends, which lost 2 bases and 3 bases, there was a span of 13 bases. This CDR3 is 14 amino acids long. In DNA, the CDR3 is TGTGCCTGGAGTCGATTACAGGGTTACACTGAAGCTTTCTTT. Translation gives CAWSRLQGYTEAFF.

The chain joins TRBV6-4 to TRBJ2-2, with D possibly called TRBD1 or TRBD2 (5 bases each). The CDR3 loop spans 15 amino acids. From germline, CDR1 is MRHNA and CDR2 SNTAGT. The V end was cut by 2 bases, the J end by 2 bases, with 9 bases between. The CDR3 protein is CASSDRGENTGELFF. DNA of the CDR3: TGTGCCAGCAGTGACCGAGGGGAAAACACCGGGGAGCTGTTTTTT.

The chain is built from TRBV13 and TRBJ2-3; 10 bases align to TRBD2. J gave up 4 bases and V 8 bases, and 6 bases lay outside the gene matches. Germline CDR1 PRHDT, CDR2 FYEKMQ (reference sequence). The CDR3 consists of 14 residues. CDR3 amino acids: CASAIAGGPDTQYF. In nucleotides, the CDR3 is TGTGCCAGCGCTATAGCGGGGGGTCCAGATACGCAGTATTTT.

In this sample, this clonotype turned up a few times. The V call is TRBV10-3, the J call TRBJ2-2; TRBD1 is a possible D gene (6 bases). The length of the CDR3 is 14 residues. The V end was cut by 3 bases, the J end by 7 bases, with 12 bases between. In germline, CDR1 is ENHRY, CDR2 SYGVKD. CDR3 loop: CAISDPDSHGELFF. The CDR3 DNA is TGTGCCATCAGTGACCCGGACAGCCACGGGGAGCTGTTTTTT.

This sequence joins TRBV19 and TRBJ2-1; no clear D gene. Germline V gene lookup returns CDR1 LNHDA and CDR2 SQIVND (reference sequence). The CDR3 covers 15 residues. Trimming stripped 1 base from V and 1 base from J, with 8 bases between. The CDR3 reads CASSIAFSSYNEQFF. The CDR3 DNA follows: TGTGCCAGTAGTATAGCCTTTTCTTCCTACAATGAGCAGTTCTTC.

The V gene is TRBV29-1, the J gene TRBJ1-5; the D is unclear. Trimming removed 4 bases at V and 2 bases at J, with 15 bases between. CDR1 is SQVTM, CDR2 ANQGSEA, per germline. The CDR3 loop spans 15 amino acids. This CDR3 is CSVADGLIGNQPQHF. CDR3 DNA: TGCAGCGTTGCGGACGGTCTAATTGGCAATCAGCCCCAGCATTTT.

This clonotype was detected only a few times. CDR3 sequence (DNA): TGTGCCAGCGGTGTAAGCGGGAGGGCCGTTGATACGCAGTATTTT. Its translation is CASGVSGRAVDTQYF. This rearrangement joins TRBV27 to TRBJ2-3; 10 bases line up with TRBD2. Germline V gives CDR1 MNHEY, CDR2 SMNVEV (reference sequence). The CDR3 is 15 residues long. V lost 8 bases, J lost 6 bases, and 11 bases stayed unmatched.

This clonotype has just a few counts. The CDR3, as DNA: TGTGCCAGCAGCTCAATAGCGGACATGAACACCGGGGAGCTGTTTTTT. It specifies CASSSIADMNTGELFF. The V and J genes are TRBV7-6 and TRBJ2-2; possibly TRBD2 for D (6 bases). CDR3 length: 16 residues. Germline V lookup: CDR1 SGHVS, CDR2 FNYEAQ. Trimming removed 4 bases at V and 1 base at J, with 13 bases between. The whole variable domain, filled in from reference TRBV7-6 and TRBJ2-2, reads GAGVSQSPRYKVTKRGQDVALRCDPISGHVSLYWYRQALGQGPEFLTYFNYEAQQDKSGLPNDRFSAERPEGSISTLTIQRTEQRDSAMYRCASSSIADMNTGELFFGEGSRLTVL.

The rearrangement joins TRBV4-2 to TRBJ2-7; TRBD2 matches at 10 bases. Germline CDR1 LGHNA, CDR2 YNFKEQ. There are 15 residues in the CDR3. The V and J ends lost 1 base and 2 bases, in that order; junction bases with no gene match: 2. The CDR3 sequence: CASSQGAGGAYEQYF. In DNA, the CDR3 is TGTGCCAGCAGCCAAGGAGCGGGAGGGGCCTACGAGCAGTACTTC.

The CDR3 here is CASSLSRGQETQYF. The CDR3 DNA follows: TGTGCCAGCAGCTTAAGTAGGGGGCAGGAGACCCAGTACTTC. J is TRBJ2-5 and V is TRBV7-9, with 7 bases fitting TRBD1. J lost 5 bases, V lost 2 bases, and 5 bases had no gene match. CDR1 SEHNR and CDR2 FQNEAQ come from the germline V gene (reference sequence). The CDR3 sequence is 14 residues long.

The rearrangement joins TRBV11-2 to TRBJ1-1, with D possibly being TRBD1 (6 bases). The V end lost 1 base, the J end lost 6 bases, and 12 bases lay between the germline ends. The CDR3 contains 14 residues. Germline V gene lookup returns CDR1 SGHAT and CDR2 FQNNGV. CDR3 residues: CASSLGLGGPEAFF. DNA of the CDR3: TGTGCCAGCAGCTTAGGGTTAGGGGGACCTGAAGCTTTCTTT. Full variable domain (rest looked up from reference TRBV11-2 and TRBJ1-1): EAGVAQSPRYKIIEKRQSVAFWCNPISGHATLYWYQQILGQGPKLLIQFQNNGVVDDSQLPKDRFSAERLKGVDSTLKIQPAKLEDSAVYLCASSLGLGGPEAFFGQGTRLTVV.

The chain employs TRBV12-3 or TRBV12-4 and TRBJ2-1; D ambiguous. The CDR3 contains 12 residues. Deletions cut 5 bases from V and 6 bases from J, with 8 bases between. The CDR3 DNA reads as TGTGCCAGCAGTCCGACCCGCAATGAGCAGTTCTTC. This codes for CASSPTRNEQFF.

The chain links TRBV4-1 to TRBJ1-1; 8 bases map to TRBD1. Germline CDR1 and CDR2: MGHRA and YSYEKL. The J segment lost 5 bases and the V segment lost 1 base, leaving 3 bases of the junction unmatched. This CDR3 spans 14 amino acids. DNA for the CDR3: TGCGCCAGCAGCCAAGGACAGGGGTTTACTGAAGCTTTCTTT. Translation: CASSQGQGFTEAFF.

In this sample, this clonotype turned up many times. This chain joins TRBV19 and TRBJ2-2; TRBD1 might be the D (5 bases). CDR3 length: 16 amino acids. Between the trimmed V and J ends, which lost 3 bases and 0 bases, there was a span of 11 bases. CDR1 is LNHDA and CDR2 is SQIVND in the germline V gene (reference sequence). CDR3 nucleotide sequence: TGTGCCAGTAGTATCTGGCAGGGAACGAACACCGGGGAGCTGTTTTTT. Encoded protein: CASSIWQGTNTGELFF.

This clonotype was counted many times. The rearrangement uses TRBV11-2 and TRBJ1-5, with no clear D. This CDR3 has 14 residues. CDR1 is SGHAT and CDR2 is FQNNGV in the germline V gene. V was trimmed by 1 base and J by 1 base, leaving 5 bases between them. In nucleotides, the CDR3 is TGTGCCAGCAGCTTAGGGGGAAGCAATCAGCCCCAGCATTTT. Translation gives CASSLGGSNQPQHF. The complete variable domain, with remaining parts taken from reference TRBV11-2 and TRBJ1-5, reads EAGVAQSPRYKIIEKRQSVAFWCNPISGHATLYWYQQILGQGPKLLIQFQNNGVVDDSQLPKDRFSAERLKGVDSTLKIQPAKLEDSAVYLCASSLGGSNQPQHFGDGTRLSIL.